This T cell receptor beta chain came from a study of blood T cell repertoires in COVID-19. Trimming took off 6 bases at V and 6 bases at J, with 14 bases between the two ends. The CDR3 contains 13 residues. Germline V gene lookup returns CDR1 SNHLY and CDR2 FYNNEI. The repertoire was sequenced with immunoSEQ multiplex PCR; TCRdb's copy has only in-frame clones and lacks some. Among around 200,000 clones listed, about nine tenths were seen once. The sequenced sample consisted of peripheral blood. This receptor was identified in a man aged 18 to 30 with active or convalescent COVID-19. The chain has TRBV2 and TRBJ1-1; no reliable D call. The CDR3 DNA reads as TGTGCCAGCAGCAAACATCCTCGCCCTGAAGCTTTCTTT. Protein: CASSKHPRPEAFF.